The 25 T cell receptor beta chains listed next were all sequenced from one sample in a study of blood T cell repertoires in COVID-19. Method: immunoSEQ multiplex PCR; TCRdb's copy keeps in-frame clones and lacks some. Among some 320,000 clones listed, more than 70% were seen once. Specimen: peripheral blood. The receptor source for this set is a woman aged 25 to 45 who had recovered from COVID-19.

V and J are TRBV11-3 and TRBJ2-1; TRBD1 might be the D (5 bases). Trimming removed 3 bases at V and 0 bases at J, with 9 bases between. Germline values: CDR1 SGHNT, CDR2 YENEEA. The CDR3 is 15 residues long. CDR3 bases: TGTGCCAGCAGCTTGGGGCGCTACTCCTACAATGAGCAGTTCTTC. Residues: CASSLGRYSYNEQFF. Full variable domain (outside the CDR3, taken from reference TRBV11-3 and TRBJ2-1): EAGVVQSPRYKIIEKKQPVAFWCNPISGHNTLYWYLQNLGQGPELLIRYENEEAVDDSQLPKDRFSAERLKGVDSTLKIQPAELGDSAVYLCASSLGRYSYNEQFFGPGTRLTVL.

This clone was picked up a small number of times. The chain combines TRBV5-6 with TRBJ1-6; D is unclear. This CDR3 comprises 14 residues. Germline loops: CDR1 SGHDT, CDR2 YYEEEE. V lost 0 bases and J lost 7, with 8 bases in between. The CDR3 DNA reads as TGTGCCAGCAGCTTGGGGACTGAAAATTCACCCCTCCACTTT. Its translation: CASSLGTENSPLHF. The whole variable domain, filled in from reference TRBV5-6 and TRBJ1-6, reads DAGVTQSPTHLIKTRGQQVTLRCSPKSGHDTVSWYQQALGQGPQFIFQYYEEEERQRGNFPDRFSGHQFPNYSSELNVNALLLGDSALYLCASSLGTENSPLHFGNGTRLTVT.

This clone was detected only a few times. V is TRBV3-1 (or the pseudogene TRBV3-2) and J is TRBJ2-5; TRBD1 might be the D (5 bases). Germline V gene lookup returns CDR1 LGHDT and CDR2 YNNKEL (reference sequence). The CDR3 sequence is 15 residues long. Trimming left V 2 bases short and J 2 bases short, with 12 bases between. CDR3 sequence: CASSQRLRQQETQYF. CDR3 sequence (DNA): TGTGCCAGCAGCCAAAGGTTGAGACAGCAAGAGACCCAGTACTTC.

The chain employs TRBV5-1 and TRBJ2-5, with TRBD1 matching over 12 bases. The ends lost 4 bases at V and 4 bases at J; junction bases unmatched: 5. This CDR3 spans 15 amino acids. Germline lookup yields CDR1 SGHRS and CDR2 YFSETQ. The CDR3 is CASSPGTGGLETQYF. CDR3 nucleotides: TGCGCCAGCAGCCCTGGGACAGGGGGCTTAGAGACCCAGTACTTC.

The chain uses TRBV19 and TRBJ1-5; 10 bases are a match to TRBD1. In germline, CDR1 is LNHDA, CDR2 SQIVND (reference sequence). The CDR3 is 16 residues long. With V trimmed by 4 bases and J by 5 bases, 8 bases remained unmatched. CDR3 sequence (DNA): TGTGCCAGTAGTAACCCAGACAGGGGGCCCCATCAGCCCCAGCATTTT. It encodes CASSNPDRGPHQPQHF.

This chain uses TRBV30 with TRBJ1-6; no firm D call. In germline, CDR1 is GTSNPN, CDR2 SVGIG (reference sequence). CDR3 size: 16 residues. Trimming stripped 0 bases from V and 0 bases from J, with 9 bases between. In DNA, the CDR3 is TGTGCCTGGAGTGTCGGCGGAAGCTCCTATAATTCACCCCTCCACTTT. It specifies CAWSVGGSSYNSPLHF.

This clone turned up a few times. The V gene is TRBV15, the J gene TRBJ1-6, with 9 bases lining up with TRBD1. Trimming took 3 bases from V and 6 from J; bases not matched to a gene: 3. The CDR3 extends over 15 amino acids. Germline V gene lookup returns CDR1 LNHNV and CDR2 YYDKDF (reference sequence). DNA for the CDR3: TGTGCCACCAGCAGGGAGGACAGGGGTAATTCACCCCTCCACTTT. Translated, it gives CATSREDRGNSPLHF.

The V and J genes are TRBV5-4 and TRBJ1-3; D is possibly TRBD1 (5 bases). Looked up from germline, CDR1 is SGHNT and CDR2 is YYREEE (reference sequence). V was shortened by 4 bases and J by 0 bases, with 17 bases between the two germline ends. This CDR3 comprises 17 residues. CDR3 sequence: CASSLLNRDSSGNTIYF. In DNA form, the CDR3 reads TGTGCCAGCAGCCTCCTAAACAGAGACAGCTCTGGAAACACCATATATTTT.

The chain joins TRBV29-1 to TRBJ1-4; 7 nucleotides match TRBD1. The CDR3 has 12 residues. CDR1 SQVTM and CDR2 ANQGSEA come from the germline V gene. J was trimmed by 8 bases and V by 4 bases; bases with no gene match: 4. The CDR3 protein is CSVAGGDEKLFF. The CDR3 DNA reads TGCAGCGTTGCAGGGGGTGACGAAAAACTGTTTTTT.

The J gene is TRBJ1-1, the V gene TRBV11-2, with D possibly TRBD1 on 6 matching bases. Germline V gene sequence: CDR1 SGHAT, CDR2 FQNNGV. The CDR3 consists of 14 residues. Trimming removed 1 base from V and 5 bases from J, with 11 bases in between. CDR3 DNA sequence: TGTGCCAGCAGCTTAGGAAGGGGGGGTACTGAAGCTTTCTTT. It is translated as CASSLGRGGTEAFF.

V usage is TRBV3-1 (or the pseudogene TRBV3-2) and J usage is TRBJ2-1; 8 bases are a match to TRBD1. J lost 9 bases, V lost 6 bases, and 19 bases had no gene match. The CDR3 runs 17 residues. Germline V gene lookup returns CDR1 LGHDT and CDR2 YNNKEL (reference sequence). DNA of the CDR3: TGTGCCAGCAGACACCGCCGATCCTCCAGGGGGCTAGGTGAGCAGTTCTTC. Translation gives CASRHRRSSRGLGEQFF.

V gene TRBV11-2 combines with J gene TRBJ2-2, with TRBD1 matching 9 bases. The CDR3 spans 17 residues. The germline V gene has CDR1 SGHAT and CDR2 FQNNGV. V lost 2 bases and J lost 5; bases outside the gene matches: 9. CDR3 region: CASSLRGRTGVTGELFF. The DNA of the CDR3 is TGTGCCAGCAGCTTAAGGGGAAGGACAGGGGTGACCGGGGAGCTGTTTTTT.

The CDR3 sequence is CASSPLAGGPNTEAFF. In DNA, the CDR3 is TGTGCCAGCTCACCATTGGCAGGGGGCCCGAACACTGAAGCTTTCTTT. V gene TRBV18 combines with J gene TRBJ1-1; 8 bases align to TRBD1. This CDR3 region has 16 residues. J gave up 1 base and V 2 bases, and 6 bases lay outside the gene matches. The germline V gene has CDR1 KGHSH and CDR2 LQKENI.

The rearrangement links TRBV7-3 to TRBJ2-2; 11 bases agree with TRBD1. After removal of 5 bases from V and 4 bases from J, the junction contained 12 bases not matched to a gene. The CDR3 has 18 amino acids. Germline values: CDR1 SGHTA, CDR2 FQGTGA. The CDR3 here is CASSSSSGTGGSTGELFF. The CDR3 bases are TGTGCCAGCAGCAGCTCATCCGGGACAGGGGGGAGCACCGGGGAGCTGTTTTTT. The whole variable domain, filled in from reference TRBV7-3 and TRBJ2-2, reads GAGVSQTPSNKVTEKGKYVELRCDPISGHTALYWYRQSLGQGPEFLIYFQGTGAADDSGLPNDRFFAVRPEGSVSTLKIQRTERGDSAVYLCASSSSSGTGGSTGELFFGEGSRLTVL.

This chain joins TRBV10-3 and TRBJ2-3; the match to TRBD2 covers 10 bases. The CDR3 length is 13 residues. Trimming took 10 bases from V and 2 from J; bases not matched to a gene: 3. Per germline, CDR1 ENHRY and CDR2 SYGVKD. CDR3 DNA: TGTGCCACCACTAGCGGGACCACAGATACGCAGTATTTT. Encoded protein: CATTSGTTDTQYF.

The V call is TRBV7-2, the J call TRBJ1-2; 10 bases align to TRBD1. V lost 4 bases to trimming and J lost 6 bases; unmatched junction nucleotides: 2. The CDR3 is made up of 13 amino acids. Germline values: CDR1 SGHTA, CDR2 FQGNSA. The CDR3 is CASSWDRGNGYTF. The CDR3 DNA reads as TGTGCCAGCAGCTGGGACAGGGGTAATGGCTACACCTTC.

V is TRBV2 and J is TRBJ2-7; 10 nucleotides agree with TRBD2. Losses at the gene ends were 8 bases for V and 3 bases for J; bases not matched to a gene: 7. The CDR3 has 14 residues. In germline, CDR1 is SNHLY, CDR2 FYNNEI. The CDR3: CASGGASGSYEQYF. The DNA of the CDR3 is TGTGCCAGCGGGGGAGCTAGCGGGAGCTACGAGCAGTACTTC.

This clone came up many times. This chain's CDR3 is CAISDYGRGESTDTQYF. The DNA for the CDR3 is TGTGCCATCAGTGATTATGGCAGGGGCGAAAGCACAGATACGCAGTATTTT. The rearrangement joins TRBV10-3 to TRBJ2-3; possible D gene TRBD1, 6 bases. Trimming removed 3 bases from V and 0 bases from J, with 16 bases in between. This CDR3 has 17 amino acids. Per the germline V gene, CDR1 is ENHRY and CDR2 is SYGVKD.

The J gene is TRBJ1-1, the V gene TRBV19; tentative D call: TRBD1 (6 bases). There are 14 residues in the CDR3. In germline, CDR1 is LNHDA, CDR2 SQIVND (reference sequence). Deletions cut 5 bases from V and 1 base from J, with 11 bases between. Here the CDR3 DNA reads TGTGCCAGTAGTCTATGGACAGAGAACACTGAAGCTTTCTTT. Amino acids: CASSLWTENTEAFF.

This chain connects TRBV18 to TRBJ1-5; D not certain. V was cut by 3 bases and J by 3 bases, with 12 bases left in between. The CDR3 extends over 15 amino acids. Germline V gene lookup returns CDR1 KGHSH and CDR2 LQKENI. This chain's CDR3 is CASSPLGGPNQPQHF. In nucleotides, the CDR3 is TGTGCCAGCTCACCCCTAGGAGGGCCCAATCAGCCCCAGCATTTT.

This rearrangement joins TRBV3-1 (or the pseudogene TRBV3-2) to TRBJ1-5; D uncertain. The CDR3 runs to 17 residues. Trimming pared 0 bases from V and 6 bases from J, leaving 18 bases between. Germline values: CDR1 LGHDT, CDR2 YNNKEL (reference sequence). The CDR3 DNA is TGTGCCAGCAGCCAAGAACCCTATCCAGCAGGAGGTCAGCCCCAGCATTTT. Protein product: CASSQEPYPAGGQPQHF.

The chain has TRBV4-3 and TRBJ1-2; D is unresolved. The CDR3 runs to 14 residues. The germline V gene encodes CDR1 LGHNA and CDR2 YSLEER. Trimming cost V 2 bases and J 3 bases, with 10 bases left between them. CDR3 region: CASSQFEADYGYTF. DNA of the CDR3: TGCGCCAGCAGCCAATTTGAGGCCGACTATGGCTACACCTTC.

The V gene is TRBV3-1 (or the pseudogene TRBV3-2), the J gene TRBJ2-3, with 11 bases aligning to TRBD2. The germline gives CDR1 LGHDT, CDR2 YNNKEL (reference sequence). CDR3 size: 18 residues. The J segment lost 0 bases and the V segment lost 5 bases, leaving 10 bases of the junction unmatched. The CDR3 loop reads CASSARWTSGLSTDTQYF. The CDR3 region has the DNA TGTGCCAGCAGCGCTCGCTGGACTAGCGGGCTGAGCACAGATACGCAGTATTTT.

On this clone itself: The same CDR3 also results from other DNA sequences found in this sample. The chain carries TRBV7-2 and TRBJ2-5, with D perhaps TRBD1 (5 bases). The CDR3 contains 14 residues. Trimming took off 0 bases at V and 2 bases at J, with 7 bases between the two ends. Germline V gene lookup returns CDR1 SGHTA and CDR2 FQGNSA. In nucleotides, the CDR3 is TGTGCCAGCAGCTTAGCTGCAGGGCAAGAGACCCAGTACTTC. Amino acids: CASSLAAGQETQYF.

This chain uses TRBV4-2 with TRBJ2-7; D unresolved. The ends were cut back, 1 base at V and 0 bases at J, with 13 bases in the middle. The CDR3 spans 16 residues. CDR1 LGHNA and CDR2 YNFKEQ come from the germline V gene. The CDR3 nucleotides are TGTGCCAGCAGCCAAGCCGCCGGTTCCGGCTCCTACGAGCAGTACTTC. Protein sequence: CASSQAAGSGSYEQYF.